What follows is one T cell receptor (beta chain) and its context. This entry is derived from a study of blood T cell repertoires in COVID-19. Study in general: Researchers got acute and convalescent COVID-19 samples from the United States, Italy and Spain. In each case, the material was cDNA or gDNA derived from T cells, B-cell-depleted T cells, or PBMCs.

With V trimmed by 0 bases and J by 13 bases, 8 bases remained unmatched. The CDR3 consists of 14 residues. Germline V gene sequence: CDR1 SGHDN, CDR2 FVKESK. Libraries were prepared by immunoSEQ multiplex PCR; TCRdb keeps only in-frame clonotypes and omits some of them. The sample has some 400,000 clones; 80% to 90% are singletons. The sample was PBMCs or T cells enriched from blood (not recorded which). V gene TRBV14 combines with J gene TRBJ2-1, with 8 positions matching TRBD2. The source is a man between 25 and 39 years old who had recovered from COVID-19. The CDR3 reads CASSQDWATSGQFF. The CDR3 DNA follows: TGTGCCAGCAGCCAAGATTGGGCAACTAGCGGCCAGTTCTTC.